What follows describes a single T cell receptor delta chain. TCRdb attributes to this sequence the protein of a much larger clone, which differs from the DNA translation at residue 10; a read error is likely, and the protein displayed is translated from the DNA. This sample stems from a study of gamma-delta T cells after stem cell transplantation. TCRdb re-processed the RT-PCR reads via CATT. Of approximately 16,000 delta-chain clones detected, approximately 8.5% appear once; the ten largest clones hold approximately 66%. The length of the CDR3 is 17 residues. Germline V gives CDR1 GEAIGNYY, CDR2 EKD. V trimming: 5 bases; J trimming: 1 base; junction bases outside the gene matches: 12.

Sequencing was performed on gamma-delta T cells. The clonotype originates from a human donor. It is not recorded whose cells these are; they may come from a transplant donor. The chain links TRDV2 to TRDJ1; 10 bases map to TRDD3. The CDR3 nucleotides are TGTGCCTGTGTGTTGTTGGGGGATACTGAGATCACCGATAAACTCATCTTT. It yields the protein CACVLLGDTEITDKLIF.